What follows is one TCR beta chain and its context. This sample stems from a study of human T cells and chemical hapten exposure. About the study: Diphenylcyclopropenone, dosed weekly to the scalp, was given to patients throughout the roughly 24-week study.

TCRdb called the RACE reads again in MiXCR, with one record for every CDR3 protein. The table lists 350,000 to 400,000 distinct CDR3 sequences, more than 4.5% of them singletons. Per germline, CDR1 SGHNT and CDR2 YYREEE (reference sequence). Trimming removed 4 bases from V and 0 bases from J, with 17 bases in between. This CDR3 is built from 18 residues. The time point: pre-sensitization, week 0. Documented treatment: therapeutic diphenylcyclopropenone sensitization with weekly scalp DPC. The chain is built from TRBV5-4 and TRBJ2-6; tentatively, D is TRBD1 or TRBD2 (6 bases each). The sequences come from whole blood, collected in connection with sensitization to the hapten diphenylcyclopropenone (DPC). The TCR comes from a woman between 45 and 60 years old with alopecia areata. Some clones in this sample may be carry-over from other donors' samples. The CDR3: CASSPTGGPLSGANVLTF. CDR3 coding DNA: TGTGCCAGCAGCCCGACCGGGGGCCCTCTCTCTGGGGCCAACGTCCTGACTTTC.